These 27 T cell receptor beta chains share one sample of origin, sequenced in a study of T cell repertoires in cytomegalovirus infection. TCRdb independently ran MiXCR on the reads; one entry per CDR3 protein. Among about 350,000 distinct CDR3 sequences listed, about 34% were seen once. These receptors are not linked to any known antigen. The sequencing used cultured PBMCs, collected from culture after CMV antigen stimulation. Receptors originate from a human donor in good health (CMV status not recorded). Some clones in this sample may be carry-over from other donors' samples.

The V gene is TRBV7-2, the J gene TRBJ2-5, with a tentative D call TRBD2 (5 bases). Germline V gene sequence: CDR1 SGHTA, CDR2 FQGNSA. V was cut by 2 bases and J by 3 bases, with 16 bases left in between. This CDR3 comprises 16 residues. The CDR3 coding sequence is TGTGCCAGCAGCTTACTTGGACTGAGAAGTGAAGAGACCCAGTACTTC. Protein product: CASSLLGLRSEETQYF.

V and J are TRBV6-2 or TRBV6-3 and TRBJ2-1; 8 nucleotides agree with TRBD2. This CDR3 contains 14 residues. The germline V gene has CDR1 MNHEY and CDR2 SVGEGT. Germline trimming cut 5 bases from V and 9 bases from J; bases unmatched to any gene: 9. CDR3 amino acids: CASSHPGTSFEQFF. CDR3 in DNA: TGTGCCAGCAGTCACCCCGGGACTAGTTTTGAGCAGTTCTTC.

In its sample, this clonotype was seen once. This rearrangement joins TRBV7-3 to TRBJ2-7; a possible D gene is TRBD2 (6 bases). This CDR3 spans 15 amino acids. The V gene lost 2 bases and the J gene lost 0 bases, with 11 bases spanning the gap. Germline V gene sequence: CDR1 SGHTA, CDR2 FQGTGA. The chain's CDR3 is CASSLGGGNSYEQYF. CDR3 nucleotide sequence: TGTGCCAGCAGCTTAGGTGGGGGGAACTCCTACGAGCAGTACTTC.

V is TRBV7-2 and J is TRBJ2-1; D ambiguous. The CDR3 extends over 11 amino acids. V dropped 5 bases and J dropped 8 bases, with 7 bases sitting between them. The germline gives CDR1 SGHTA, CDR2 FQGNSA. CDR3 region: CASSRHDEQFF. CDR3 nucleotide sequence: TGTGCCAGCAGCCGTCACGATGAGCAGTTCTTC.

The V gene is TRBV6-2 or TRBV6-3, the J gene TRBJ2-7; 10 nucleotides agree with TRBD2. CDR1 and CDR2 (germline): MNHEY, SVGEGT. After removal of 6 bases from V and 2 bases from J, the junction contained 10 bases not matched to a gene. The CDR3 sequence is 16 residues long. CDR3: CASRPGGTSATYEQYF. In DNA, the CDR3 is TGTGCCAGCAGACCCGGTGGGACTAGCGCGACCTACGAGCAGTACTTC.

The CDR3 here is CASRPVRDRGNNIQYF. As DNA, the CDR3 is TGTGCCAGCAGGCCCGTGAGGGACAGGGGAAATAACATTCAGTACTTC. This sequence joins TRBV28 and TRBJ2-4; 10 bases agree with TRBD1. The CDR3 length is 16 residues. Germline V gives CDR1 MDHEN, CDR2 SYDVKM. V shed 6 bases and J 7 bases; nucleotides not matched to a gene: 12.

J is TRBJ2-1 and V is TRBV5-1; 10 bases are shared with TRBD2. The CDR3 spans 15 residues. Germline V gene data show CDR1 as SGHRS and CDR2 as YFSETQ. The ends lost 4 bases at V and 3 bases at J; junction bases unmatched: 4. The CDR3, as DNA: TGCGCCAGCAGCCGAGCGGGAGGGTTCTACAATGAGCAGTTCTTC. This codes for CASSRAGGFYNEQFF.

This clonotype has only a few counts. The CDR3 coding sequence is TGTGCCAGCTCACCAGTCATTCTAGCGGGAGAGTATGAGCAGTTCTTC. Protein product: CASSPVILAGEYEQFF. The V gene is TRBV18, the J gene TRBJ2-1; 10 bases line up with TRBD2. Germline trimming cut 2 bases from V and 8 bases from J; bases unmatched to any gene: 9. The CDR3 loop spans 16 amino acids. Germline CDR1 KGHSH, CDR2 LQKENI. The complete variable domain, with remaining parts taken from reference TRBV18 and TRBJ2-1, reads NAGVMQNPRHLVRRRGQEARLRCSPMKGHSHVYWYRQLPEEGLKFMVYLQKENIIDESGMPKERFSAEFPKEGPSILRIQQVVRGDSAAYFCASSPVILAGEYEQFFGPGTRLTVL.

Ten or more counts support this clonotype. The V call is TRBV11-2, the J call TRBJ2-3; D not resolved. The V end lost 4 bases, the J end lost 2 bases, and 16 bases lay between the germline ends. CDR1 is SGHAT, CDR2 FQNNGV, per germline. The CDR3 contains 16 residues. The CDR3 DNA reads as TGTGCCAGCAGCTACCGACCCAGTCTACACACAGATACGCAGTATTTT. Translating gives CASSYRPSLHTDTQYF.

This clonotype was seen only a few times. The rearrangement uses TRBV29-1 and TRBJ2-5; TRBD1 might be the D (6 bases). This CDR3 has 15 amino acids. Per the germline V gene, CDR1 is SQVTM and CDR2 is ANQGSEA. V was trimmed by 4 bases and J by 5 bases, leaving 20 bases between them. For the CDR3, the DNA is TGCAGCGTTGTCCCTCCCACCGGGACAAAGGAGACCCAGTACTTC. It is translated as CSVVPPTGTKETQYF.

In its sample, this clonotype was seen many times. The V gene is TRBV7-2, the J gene TRBJ1-1; D is perhaps TRBD1 (6 bases). This CDR3 spans 14 amino acids. Germline V gives CDR1 SGHTA, CDR2 FQGNSA. Trimming cost V 5 bases and J 0 bases, with 10 bases left between them. Here the CDR3 reads CASSLDSMNTEAFF. The DNA for the CDR3 is TGTGCCAGCAGCCTGGACAGCATGAACACTGAAGCTTTCTTT.

This clonotype was observed once. The rearrangement links TRBV12-3 or TRBV12-4 to TRBJ2-2; D perhaps matches TRBD2 (5 bases). The length of the CDR3 is 15 residues. The V gene lost 8 bases and the J gene lost 3 bases, with 16 bases spanning the gap. The CDR3 DNA sequence: TGTGCCAGCTCTGCCCGGACTGGCGACACCGGGGAGCTGTTTTTT. Its translation is CASSARTGDTGELFF.

The chain uses TRBV5-6 and TRBJ1-5, with D perhaps matching TRBD1 (6 bases). Germline V gene data show CDR1 as SGHDT and CDR2 as YYEEEE. V was clipped by 4 bases and J by 1 base, with 12 bases between them. CDR3 length equals 15 residues. The CDR3 loop is CASSHYRVSNQPQHF. CDR3 DNA: TGTGCCAGCAGCCACTACAGGGTCAGCAATCAGCCCCAGCATTTT.

Ten or more counts support this clonotype. The rearrangement joins TRBV4-1 to TRBJ2-7, with 8 bases that match TRBD2. Germline CDR1 and CDR2: MGHRA and YSYEKL. Trimming at V came to 3 bases and at J to 5 bases, leaving 6 bases not matched to a gene. The CDR3 sequence is 14 residues long. CDR3 nucleotides: TGCGCCAGCAGCCACAGAAGCGGGAGAGACGAGCAGTACTTC. Amino acids: CASSHRSGRDEQYF.

This clonotype was detected a few times. The CDR3 DNA is TGTGCCAGCAGCAAAACCGTACAGGGTATTGGCGAAAAACTGTTTTTT. Its protein is CASSKTVQGIGEKLFF. This rearrangement joins TRBV7-2 to TRBJ1-4; tentatively, D is TRBD1 (6 bases). Germline assignment: CDR1 SGHTA and CDR2 FQGNSA. The CDR3 loop spans 16 amino acids. The V end lost 5 bases, the J end lost 8 bases, and 21 bases lay between the germline ends. Combining the CDR3 with reference TRBV7-2 and TRBJ1-4 gives the whole variable domain GAGVSQSPSNKVTEKGKDVELRCDPISGHTALYWYRQSLGQGLEFLIYFQGNSAPDKSGLPSDRFSAERTGGSVSTLTIQRTQQEDSAVYLCASSKTVQGIGEKLFFGSGTQLSVL.

Only a few counts were recorded for this clonotype. The chain carries TRBV9 and TRBJ1-1; no reliable D call. The CDR3 spans 14 residues. Germline V gives CDR1 SGDLS, CDR2 YYNGEE. The V and J ends lost 1 base and 4 bases respectively, with 11 bases between them. The CDR3 DNA follows: TGTGCCAGCAGCGTAAGGGCGGGGAGCACTGAAGCTTTCTTT. Amino acids: CASSVRAGSTEAFF.

The V gene is TRBV11-2, the J gene TRBJ1-2; D is undetermined. The CDR3 covers 16 residues. Trimming left V 7 bases short and J 4 bases short, with 22 bases between. Germline V CDR1 and CDR2: SGHAT, FQNNGV. The CDR3 nucleotides are TGTGCCAGCACCAGAGGAGGGCCACCTCCGCCCTATGGCTACACCTTC. Translating it yields CASTRGGPPPPYGYTF.

This chain connects TRBV19 to TRBJ1-2; D gene uncertain. Germline V gene data show CDR1 as LNHDA and CDR2 as SQIVND (reference sequence). The CDR3 runs to 13 residues. Trimming removed 5 bases at V and 8 bases at J, with 15 bases between. CDR3 sequence reads: CASSPLGSGGYTF. The CDR3 coding sequence is TGTGCCAGTAGTCCCCTTGGGTCCGGGGGCTACACCTTC.

This clonotype turned up a few times. J is TRBJ2-7 and V is TRBV7-4; D is perhaps TRBD1 (6 bases). The V and J ends lost 1 base and 2 bases respectively, with 9 bases between them. This CDR3 comprises 14 residues. Germline V gene sequence: CDR1 SGHVT, CDR2 SQSDAQ. CDR3 protein: CASSLGTVPYEQYF. The DNA for the CDR3 is TGTGCCAGCAGCTTAGGGACAGTGCCCTACGAGCAGTACTTC.

V is TRBV25-1 and J is TRBJ2-1; possible D gene TRBD1, 6 bases. This CDR3 contains 13 residues. V was pared by 5 bases and J by 2 bases, with 7 bases between. Germline CDR1 MGHDK, CDR2 SYGVNS. The CDR3 reads CASSWTAYNEQFF. CDR3 bases: TGTGCCAGCAGTTGGACAGCCTACAATGAGCAGTTCTTC.

This clonotype appeared many times. The chain employs TRBV7-2 and TRBJ2-3, with 12 bases matching TRBD2. The CDR3 is 16 residues long. Unmatched junction bases numbered 1, after V lost 2 bases and J lost 1 base. The germline gives CDR1 SGHTA, CDR2 FQGNSA. The CDR3 DNA reads TGTGCCAGCAGCTTAAGACTAGCGGGGGGCACAGATACGCAGTATTTT. Its protein product is CASSLRLAGGTDTQYF.

The gene calls are TRBV7-9 and TRBJ1-1; D is possibly TRBD1 (6 bases). Germline assignment: CDR1 SEHNR and CDR2 FQNEAQ (reference sequence). V shed 8 bases and J shed 1 base, with 14 bases lying between them. The CDR3 extends over 14 amino acids. CDR3 protein: CASGEQGTNTEAFF. CDR3 bases: TGTGCCAGCGGAGAACAGGGCACGAACACTGAAGCTTTCTTT.

This clonotype turned up a few times. The chain carries TRBV12-5 and TRBJ2-5; 11 nucleotides line up with TRBD1. CDR3 length: 16 residues. Per germline, CDR1 LGHNT and CDR2 FRNRAP. Unmatched junction bases numbered 11, after V lost 6 bases and J lost 5 bases. CDR3 protein: CASGYGTGGIVETQYF. The CDR3 DNA reads TGTGCTAGTGGCTACGGGACAGGGGGGATCGTGGAGACCCAGTACTTC.

This clonotype turned up a few times. The V call is TRBV7-2, the J call TRBJ2-7, with 8 bases that match TRBD1. V shed 1 base and J 5 bases; nucleotides not matched to a gene: 10. The CDR3 is 16 amino acids. Per the germline V gene, CDR1 is SGHTA and CDR2 is FQGNSA. This chain's CDR3 is CASSLEMRTGRDEQYF. The CDR3, as DNA: TGTGCCAGCAGCTTAGAAATGAGGACAGGGCGGGACGAGCAGTACTTC.

This clonotype was observed a handful of times. CDR3 DNA: TGTGCCAGTAACCCCCCACAGAGCGAGACCCAGTACTTC. This encodes CASNPPQSETQYF. This chain links TRBV6-2 or TRBV6-3 with TRBJ2-5; D gene uncertain. Looked up from germline, CDR1 is MNHEY and CDR2 is SVGEGT. The V end was cut by 9 bases, the J end by 5 bases, with 16 bases between. CDR3 length equals 13 residues.

The chain links TRBV6-2 or TRBV6-3 to TRBJ2-2, with D possibly matching TRBD2 (5 bases). V was clipped by 10 bases and J by 8 bases, with 14 bases between them. The CDR3 is 12 residues long. The germline CDR1 and CDR2 sequences are MNHEY and SVGEGT. The CDR3 sequence is CATSGVAGELFF. CDR3 nucleotide sequence: TGTGCCACAAGCGGAGTTGCGGGGGAGCTGTTTTTT.

This clonotype appeared many times. The chain is built from TRBV7-2 and TRBJ2-3, with a possible D match to TRBD2 (5 bases). Germline V CDR1 and CDR2: SGHTA, FQGNSA. Trimming left V 1 base short and J 4 bases short, with 12 bases between. CDR3 size: 15 residues. The CDR3 DNA reads TGTGCCAGCAGCTTAGTGGGCGGGCGACCAGATACGCAGTATTTT. This encodes CASSLVGGRPDTQYF.